The 26 T cell receptor beta chains reported below all come from one sample, sequenced in a study of T-cell reconstitution after alpha-beta-depleted transplantation in children. The authors prepared the TCRbeta library with unique molecular identifiers. TCRdb fed the PCR reads into MiXCR, producing one record per CDR3 protein. The data show about 980,000 distinct CDR3 sequences, 25% to 30% seen once. The sample here was PBMCs, mostly from graft donor cells, taken 360 days after TCRalphabeta/CD19-depleted stem cell transplant. Receptors were obtained from a boy under two years old who had a stem cell transplant for SCID, so the T cells may come from the graft donor.

This chain joins TRBV7-8 and TRBJ1-2; 8 bases match TRBD1. CDR3 length: 15 residues. Germline trimming cut 1 base from V and 5 bases from J; bases unmatched to any gene: 6. Germline CDR1 is SGHVS and CDR2 is FQNEAQ. DNA for the CDR3: TGTGCCAGCAGCTTAGGAGGACAGGGACTGTATGGCTACACCTTC. It is translated as CASSLGGQGLYGYTF.

Only a few counts were recorded for this clonotype. The chain uses TRBV3-1 and TRBJ2-2; a possible D gene is TRBD1 (5 bases). The CDR3 sequence is 16 residues long. V shed 4 bases and J shed 0 bases, with 12 bases lying between them. The V gene's germline CDR1 is LGHDT and CDR2 YNNKEL (reference sequence). The CDR3 nucleotides read TGTGCCAGCAGCCCCATGGGGCTAGCGAACACCGGGGAGCTGTTTTTT. Its protein product is CASSPMGLANTGELFF.

This rearrangement joins TRBV28 to TRBJ1-6; maybe TRBD1 (5 bases). CDR1 and CDR2 from the germline V gene are MDHEN and SYDVKM. This CDR3 spans 15 amino acids. The V end was cut by 5 bases, the J end by 7 bases, with 15 bases between. The CDR3 DNA follows: TGTGCCAGCAGTCCCCGGACATCAGCCAATTCACCCCTCCACTTT. This codes for CASSPRTSANSPLHF.

This clonotype was picked up a small number of times. The CDR3 spells CASSLPWRYNEQFF. The CDR3 coding sequence is TGCGCCAGCAGCCTTCCTTGGCGTTACAATGAGCAGTTCTTC. The V gene is TRBV4-3, the J gene TRBJ2-1; D remains ambiguous. The germline V gene has CDR1 LGHNA and CDR2 YSLEER. The CDR3 is 14 amino acids. V was clipped by 4 bases and J by 4 bases, with 11 bases between them.

The chain combines TRBV29-1 with TRBJ2-1, with a weak D call TRBD2 (5 bases). The CDR3 is made up of 11 amino acids. Germline lookup yields CDR1 SQVTM and CDR2 ANQGSEA. Trimming stripped 6 bases from V and 6 bases from J, with 9 bases between. CDR3: CSVETSNEQFF. The CDR3 DNA follows: TGCAGCGTCGAAACTAGCAATGAGCAGTTCTTC.

The chain employs TRBV5-1 and TRBJ1-1, with D uncertain. CDR3 size: 11 residues. Per the germline V gene, CDR1 is SGHRS and CDR2 is YFSETQ. Trimming pared 6 bases from V and 7 bases from J, leaving 10 bases between. The CDR3 here is CASNLGGEAFF. The CDR3 DNA is TGCGCCAGCAACTTAGGAGGTGAAGCTTTCTTT.

This clonotype was observed once. This sequence joins TRBV6-2 or TRBV6-3 and TRBJ2-1, with TRBD2 identical over 16 bases. This CDR3 is 18 amino acids long. The germline CDR1 and CDR2 sequences are MNHEY and SVGEGT. With V trimmed by 10 bases and J by 2 bases, 11 bases remained unmatched. The CDR3 region is CAIAGTSGGAFPYNEQFF. The CDR3 nucleotides read TGTGCCATCGCCGGGACTAGCGGGGGGGCCTTTCCCTACAATGAGCAGTTCTTC.

The chain links TRBV12-3 or TRBV12-4 to TRBJ2-6, with no clear D. The ends were cut back, 3 bases at V and 0 bases at J, with 9 bases in the middle. The CDR3 loop spans 16 amino acids. This CDR3 reads CASSLPGHSGANVLTF. The CDR3 DNA sequence: TGTGCCAGCAGTTTGCCGGGTCACTCTGGGGCCAACGTCCTGACTTTC.

This clonotype occurred a few times. The gene calls are TRBV12-3 or TRBV12-4 and TRBJ2-3; 8 bases map to TRBD2. J gave up 2 bases and V 10 bases, and 11 bases lay outside the gene matches. This CDR3 region has 15 residues. This CDR3 reads CATTGTRANTDTQYF. CDR3 sequence (DNA): TGTGCCACCACCGGGACTAGGGCCAACACAGATACGCAGTATTTT.

The rearrangement links TRBV7-2 to TRBJ1-2; D gene unclear. The CDR3 runs to 14 residues. The V gene's germline CDR1 is SGHTA and CDR2 FQGNSA. V gave up 4 bases and J gave up 4 bases, with 13 bases separating them. This CDR3 is CASSYIGRSYGYTF. The CDR3 coding sequence is TGTGCCAGCAGCTATATCGGCCGGAGCTATGGCTACACCTTC.

The CDR3 sequence is CSESPWGATEAFF. CDR3 bases: TGCAGCGAAAGTCCCTGGGGTGCCACTGAAGCTTTCTTT. The rearrangement links TRBV29-1 to TRBJ1-1; no clear D. V shed 7 bases and J shed 4 bases, with 16 bases lying between them. Per germline, CDR1 SQVTM and CDR2 ANQGSEA. This CDR3 comprises 13 residues.

This clonotype was detected a few times. The J gene is TRBJ1-5, the V gene TRBV7-6; D not resolved. This CDR3 has 18 amino acids. The V end lost 2 bases, the J end lost 0 bases, and 17 bases lay between the germline ends. Germline assignment: CDR1 SGHVS and CDR2 FNYEAQ. The CDR3 nucleotides read TGTGCCAGCAGCTTACACTCTCCCAGGCGGTTTAGCAATCAGCCCCAGCATTTT. Protein: CASSLHSPRRFSNQPQHF.

This clonotype came up a few times. The V gene is TRBV7-9, the J gene TRBJ2-3, with a tentative D call TRBD1 (6 bases). Between the trimmed V and J ends, which lost 8 bases and 4 bases, there was a span of 16 bases. The length of the CDR3 is 14 residues. The germline gives CDR1 SEHNR, CDR2 FQNEAQ (reference sequence). The CDR3: CASQRAGDPDTQYF. The CDR3 DNA follows: TGTGCCAGCCAGAGGGCAGGGGACCCAGATACGCAGTATTTT.

The gene calls are TRBV3-1 and TRBJ1-1; tentative D call: TRBD1 (6 bases). Germline V gene data show CDR1 as LGHDT and CDR2 as YNNKEL (reference sequence). V dropped 4 bases and J dropped 2 bases, with 11 bases sitting between them. This CDR3 contains 14 residues. The CDR3 loop reads CASSRDTFNTEAFF. CDR3 DNA sequence: TGTGCCAGCAGCCGGGACACCTTTAACACTGAAGCTTTCTTT.

The chain joins TRBV19 to TRBJ2-5, with D tentatively TRBD2 (6 bases). V gave up 1 base and J gave up 1 base, with 10 bases separating them. Per germline, CDR1 LNHDA and CDR2 SQIVND (reference sequence). CDR3 length: 15 residues. As DNA, the CDR3 is TGTGCCAGTAGTATAGGGGGAGGACGCCAAGAGACCCAGTACTTC. Its translation: CASSIGGGRQETQYF. Drawing the rest from reference TRBV19 and TRBJ2-5, the complete variable domain is DGGITQSPKYLFRKEGQNVTLSCEQNLNHDAMYWYRQDPGQGLRLIYYSQIVNDFQKGDIAEGYSVSREKKESFPLTVTSAQKNPTAFYLCASSIGGGRQETQYFGPGTRLLVL.

The rearrangement joins TRBV20-1 to TRBJ2-7; D not certain. This CDR3 is built from 13 residues. Trimming took 3 bases from V and 5 from J, leaving 14 bases between them. Germline CDR1 is DFQATT and CDR2 is SNEGSKA (reference sequence). The CDR3: CSARWPTDDEQYF. For the CDR3, the DNA is TGCAGTGCTAGGTGGCCAACGGACGACGAGCAGTACTTC.

The J gene is TRBJ1-5, the V gene TRBV5-5, with unresolved D. Between the trimmed V and J ends, which lost 0 bases and 9 bases, there was a span of 16 bases. Per the germline V gene, CDR1 is SGHKS and CDR2 is YYEKEE (reference sequence). The CDR3 has 15 amino acids. In DNA form, the CDR3 reads TGTGCCAGCAGCTTGGCGGCAGGTGTTAAATGGCCCCAGCATTTT. It encodes CASSLAAGVKWPQHF.

This clonotype turned up a few times. This rearrangement joins TRBV28 to TRBJ2-4; D is possibly TRBD1 (6 bases). V was shortened by 6 bases and J by 6 bases, with 15 bases between the two germline ends. Germline V gives CDR1 MDHEN, CDR2 SYDVKM. This CDR3 has 14 amino acids. The CDR3 region is CASRVSGTLNIQYF. Written as DNA, the CDR3 is TGTGCCAGCAGGGTTTCCGGGACACTAAACATTCAGTACTTC.

V is TRBV27 and J is TRBJ2-1; a possible D gene is TRBD2 (6 bases). The CDR3 has 16 amino acids. The germline CDR1 and CDR2 sequences are MNHEY and SMNVEV (reference sequence). V was clipped by 3 bases and J by 0 bases, with 12 bases between them. CDR3 coding DNA: TGTGCCAGCAGTTTTGGGGGGTCCCCCTCCTACAATGAGCAGTTCTTC. This sequence encodes CASSFGGSPSYNEQFF.

This clonotype was observed a few times. V is TRBV10-3 and J is TRBJ2-5; 12 nucleotides agree with TRBD1. With 5 bases clipped from V and 5 bases from J, the junction kept 6 bases outside the gene matches. Germline lookup yields CDR1 ENHRY and CDR2 SYGVKD. The CDR3 has 15 amino acids. The CDR3 nucleotides read TGTGCCATCAGTATCCCTGGGACAGGGGGCGAGACCCAGTACTTC. Its protein product is CAISIPGTGGETQYF.

The table lists this clonotype with many counts. J is TRBJ1-1 and V is TRBV6-1; D is perhaps TRBD1 (6 bases). V shed 2 bases and J shed 4 bases, with 8 bases lying between them. This CDR3 has 13 residues. In germline, CDR1 is MNHNS, CDR2 SASEGT. This CDR3 is CASSERDTTEAFF. The DNA of the CDR3 is TGTGCCAGCAGTGAACGGGACACCACTGAAGCTTTCTTT.

This clonotype was picked up a small number of times. This chain uses TRBV12-3 or TRBV12-4 with TRBJ1-6, with D unresolved. With 6 bases removed from V and 11 bases from J, the gap between germline ends came to 17 bases. This CDR3 is built from 14 residues. CDR3: CASSKVITVPPLHF. In DNA, the CDR3 is TGTGCCAGCAGCAAAGTCATAACGGTTCCACCCCTCCACTTT.

This clonotype occurred a few times. The chain has TRBV20-1 and TRBJ2-1; a possible D gene is TRBD1 (5 bases). Trimming removed 0 bases from V and 10 bases from J, with 13 bases in between. CDR1 is DFQATT, CDR2 SNEGSKA, per germline (reference sequence). The CDR3 is made up of 13 amino acids. The DNA of the CDR3 is TGCAGTGCTAGAGATTCTCAGGGTGGCGAGCAGTTCTTC. This encodes CSARDSQGGEQFF.

This clonotype showed up just a few times. The chain couples TRBV5-6 to TRBJ2-2; D possibly corresponds to TRBD1 (6 bases). CDR3 size: 16 residues. Trimming left V 5 bases short and J 3 bases short, with 17 bases between. CDR1 is SGHDT and CDR2 is YYEEEE in the germline V gene. The CDR3 spells CASRFSDRQYTGELFF. The CDR3 DNA follows: TGTGCCAGCAGATTTTCCGACAGGCAGTACACCGGGGAGCTGTTTTTT.

The V call is TRBV5-5, the J call TRBJ1-3; no firm D call. V lost 0 bases to trimming and J lost 0 bases, with 13 bases between them. The CDR3 spans 17 residues. Germline V gives CDR1 SGHKS, CDR2 YYEKEE (reference sequence). The CDR3 nucleotides read TGTGCCAGCAGCTTGGGGGCCAGCGAGATCTCTGGAAACACCATATATTTT. Translated, it gives CASSLGASEISGNTIYF.

The V call is TRBV15, the J call TRBJ2-7, with 12 bases matching TRBD2. This CDR3 region has 16 residues. V was pared by 6 bases and J by 5 bases, with 11 bases of the junction left unmatched. The germline V gene encodes CDR1 LNHNV and CDR2 YYDKDF (reference sequence). The CDR3 DNA reads as TGTGCCACCAGGCAAACTCTAGCGGGGGGGCTGGACGAGCAGTACTTC. This sequence encodes CATRQTLAGGLDEQYF.